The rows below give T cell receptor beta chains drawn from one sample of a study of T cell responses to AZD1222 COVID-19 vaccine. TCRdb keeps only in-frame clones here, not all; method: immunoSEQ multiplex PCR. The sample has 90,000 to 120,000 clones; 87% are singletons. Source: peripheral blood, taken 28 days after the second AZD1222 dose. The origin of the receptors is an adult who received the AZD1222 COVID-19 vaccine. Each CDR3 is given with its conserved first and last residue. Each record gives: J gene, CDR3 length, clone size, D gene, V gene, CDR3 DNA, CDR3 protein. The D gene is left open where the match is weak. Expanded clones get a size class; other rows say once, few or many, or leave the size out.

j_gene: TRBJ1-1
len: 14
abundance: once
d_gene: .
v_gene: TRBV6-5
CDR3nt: TGTGCCAGCAGTTACGGGTATAAGAACACTGAAGCTTTCTTT
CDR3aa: CASSYGYKNTEAFF

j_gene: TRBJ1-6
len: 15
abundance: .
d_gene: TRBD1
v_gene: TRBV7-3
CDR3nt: TGTGCCAGCAGCCTCGGGACAGGGGATAATTCACCCCTCCACTTT
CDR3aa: CASSLGTGDNSPLHF

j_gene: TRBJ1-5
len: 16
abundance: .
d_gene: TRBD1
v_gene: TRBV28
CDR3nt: TGTGCCAGCAGTCAAGACAGGGGGCCTAGCATCCAGCCCCAGCATTTT
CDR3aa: CASSQDRGPSIQPQHF

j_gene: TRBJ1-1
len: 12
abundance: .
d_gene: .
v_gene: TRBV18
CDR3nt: TGTGCCAGCTCACCACCGACAGGAAAAGCTTTCTTT
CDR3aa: CASSPPTGKAFF

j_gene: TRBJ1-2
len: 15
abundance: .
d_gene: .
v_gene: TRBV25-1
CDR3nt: TGTGCCAGCAGTGAACCGGGAGGTACCCTCCAGGGCTACACCTTC
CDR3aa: CASSEPGGTLQGYTF

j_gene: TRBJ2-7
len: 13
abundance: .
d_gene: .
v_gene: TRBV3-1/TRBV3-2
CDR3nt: TGTGCCAGCAGCCAAGGATCGGGGGACGAGCAGTACTTC
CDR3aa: CASSQGSGDEQYF

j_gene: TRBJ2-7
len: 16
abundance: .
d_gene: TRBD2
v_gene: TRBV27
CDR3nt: TGTGCCAGCAGTTCATCCTCGGCGGGAGGGCCCTACGAGCAGTACTTC
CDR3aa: CASSSSSAGGPYEQYF

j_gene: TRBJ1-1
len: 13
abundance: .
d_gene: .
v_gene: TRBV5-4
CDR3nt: TGTGCCAGCAGCCTCAAACTAGGAACTGAAGCTTTCTTT
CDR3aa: CASSLKLGTEAFF

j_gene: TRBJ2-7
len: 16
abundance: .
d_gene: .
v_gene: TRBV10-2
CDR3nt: TGCGCCAGCAGTGAGTCGAGTCGGCGGCTGACCTACGAGCAGTACTTC
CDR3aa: CASSESSRRLTYEQYF

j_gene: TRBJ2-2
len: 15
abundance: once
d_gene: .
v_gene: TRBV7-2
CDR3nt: TGTGCCAGCAGCTCCCTTGGACTAAACACCGGGGAGCTGTTTTTT
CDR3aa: CASSSLGLNTGELFF

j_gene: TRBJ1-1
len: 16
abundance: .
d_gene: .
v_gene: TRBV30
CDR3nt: TGTGCCTGGAGTGCCGAATACAGGGTAGGCTTCCCTGAAGCTTTCTTT
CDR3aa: CAWSAEYRVGFPEAFF

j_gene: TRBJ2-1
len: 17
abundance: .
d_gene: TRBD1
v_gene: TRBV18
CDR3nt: TGTGCCAGCTCACCCGCCGGACAGGGGGCTTTTTCCGTTGAGCAGTTCTTC
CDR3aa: CASSPAGQGAFSVEQFF

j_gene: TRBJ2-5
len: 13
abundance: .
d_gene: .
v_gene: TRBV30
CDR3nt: TGTGCCTGGAGTGAGACGGTAAAAGAGACCCAGTACTTC
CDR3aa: CAWSETVKETQYF

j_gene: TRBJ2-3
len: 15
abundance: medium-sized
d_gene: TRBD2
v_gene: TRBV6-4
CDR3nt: TGTGCCAGCAGTGACTCTGCGGGAGGTTTAGATACGCAGTATTTT
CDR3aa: CASSDSAGGLDTQYF

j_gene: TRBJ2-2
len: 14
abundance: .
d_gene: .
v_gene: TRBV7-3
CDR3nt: TGTGCCAGCAGGACAGCCCCGAGCACCGGGGAGCTGTTTTTT
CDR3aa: CASRTAPSTGELFF

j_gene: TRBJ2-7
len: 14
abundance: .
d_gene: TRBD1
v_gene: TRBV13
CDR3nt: TGTGCCAGCAGCCCCGCCGACAGGGTCTACGAGCAGTACTTC
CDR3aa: CASSPADRVYEQYF

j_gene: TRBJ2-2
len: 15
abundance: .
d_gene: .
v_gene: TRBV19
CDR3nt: TGTGCCAGTAAGGGGCAGGGGGCGGGAGCCGGGGAGCTGTTTTTT
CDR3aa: CASKGQGAGAGELFF

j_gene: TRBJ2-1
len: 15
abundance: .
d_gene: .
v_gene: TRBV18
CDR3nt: TGTGCCAGCTCACCACCGGGGGTCGGGTACAATGAGCAGTTCTTC
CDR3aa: CASSPPGVGYNEQFF

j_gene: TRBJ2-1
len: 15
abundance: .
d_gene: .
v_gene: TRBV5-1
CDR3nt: TGCGCCAGCAGCGCTCTAGCGACTTCCTACAATGAGCAGTTCTTC
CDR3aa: CASSALATSYNEQFF

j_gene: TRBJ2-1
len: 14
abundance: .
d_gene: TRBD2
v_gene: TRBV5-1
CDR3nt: TGCGCCAGCAGCTTTCTCCCTCCTAGCGGGAGTAGGTTCTTC
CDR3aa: CASSFLPPSGSRFF

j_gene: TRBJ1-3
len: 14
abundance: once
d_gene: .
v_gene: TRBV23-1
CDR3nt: TGCGCCAGCAGTCAAAAGTCCTCTGGAAACACCATATATTTT
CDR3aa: CASSQKSSGNTIYF

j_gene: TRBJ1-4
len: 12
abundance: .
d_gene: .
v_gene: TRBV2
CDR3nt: TGTGCCAGCAGTGGAGACGCGGCTAAACTGTTTTTT
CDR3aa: CASSGDAAKLFF

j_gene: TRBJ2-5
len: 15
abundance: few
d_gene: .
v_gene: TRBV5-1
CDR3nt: TGCGCCAGCAGCTTGGAAGGGGGTCCGGAAGAGACCCAGTACTTC
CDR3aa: CASSLEGGPEETQYF

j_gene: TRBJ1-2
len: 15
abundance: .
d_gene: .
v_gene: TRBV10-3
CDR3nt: TGTGCCATCCCGAACGGGGCGCTATCTAACTATGGCTACACCTTC
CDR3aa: CAIPNGALSNYGYTF

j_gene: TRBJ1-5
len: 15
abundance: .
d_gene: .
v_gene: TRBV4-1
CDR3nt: TGCGCCAGCAGCCAAGAAGGGGGGATGGGGCAGCCCCAGCATTTT
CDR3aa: CASSQEGGMGQPQHF

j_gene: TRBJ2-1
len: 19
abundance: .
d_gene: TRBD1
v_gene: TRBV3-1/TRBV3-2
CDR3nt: TGTGCCAGCAGCCAAGTAGGTGATCGCCGGGACAGGGCCTACAATGAGCAGTTCTTC
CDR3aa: CASSQVGDRRDRAYNEQFF

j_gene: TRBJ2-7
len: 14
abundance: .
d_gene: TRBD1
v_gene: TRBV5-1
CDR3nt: TGCGCCAGCAGCTTGGGACAGGGACCCTACGAGCAGTACTTC
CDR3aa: CASSLGQGPYEQYF

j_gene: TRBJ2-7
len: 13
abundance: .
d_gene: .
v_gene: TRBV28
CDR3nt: TGTGCCAGCAGTTTGCAGGGTACGTACGAGCAGTACTTC
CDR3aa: CASSLQGTYEQYF

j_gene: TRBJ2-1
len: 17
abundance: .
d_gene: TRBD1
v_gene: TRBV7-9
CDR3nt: TGTGCCAGCAGCTTAGCGCGCCTCGGGACAGATTACAATGAGCAGTTCTTC
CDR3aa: CASSLARLGTDYNEQFF

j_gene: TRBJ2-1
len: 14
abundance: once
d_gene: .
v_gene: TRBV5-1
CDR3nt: TGCGCCAGCAGCTCCGGGGACCCCTACAATGAGCAGTTCTTC
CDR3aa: CASSSGDPYNEQFF

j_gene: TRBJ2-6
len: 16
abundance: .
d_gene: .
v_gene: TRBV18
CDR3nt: TGTGCCAGCATACCATACGTCGGCTCTGGGGCCAACGTCCTGACTTTC
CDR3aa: CASIPYVGSGANVLTF

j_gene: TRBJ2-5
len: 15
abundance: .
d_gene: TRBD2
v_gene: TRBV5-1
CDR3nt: TGCGCCAGCAGCTTGTTTAGCGGGAGGGACGAGACCCAGTACTTC
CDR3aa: CASSLFSGRDETQYF

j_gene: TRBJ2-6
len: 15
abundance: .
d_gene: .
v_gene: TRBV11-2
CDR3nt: TGTGCCAGCAGCCTCGAATACTCTGGGGCCAACGTCCTGACTTTC
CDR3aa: CASSLEYSGANVLTF

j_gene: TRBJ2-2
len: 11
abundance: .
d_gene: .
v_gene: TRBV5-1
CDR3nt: TGCGCCAGCAGCCCGGGGAAGGAGCTGTTTTTT
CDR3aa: CASSPGKELFF

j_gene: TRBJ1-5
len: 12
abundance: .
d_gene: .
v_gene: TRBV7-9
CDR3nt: TGTGCCAGCAGCTTAGACAGTCAGCCCCAGCATTTT
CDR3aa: CASSLDSQPQHF

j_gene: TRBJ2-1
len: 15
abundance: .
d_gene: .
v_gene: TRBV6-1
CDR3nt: TGTGCCAGCAGTGATGAAGACGCGGGGTACAATGAGCAGTTCTTC
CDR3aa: CASSDEDAGYNEQFF

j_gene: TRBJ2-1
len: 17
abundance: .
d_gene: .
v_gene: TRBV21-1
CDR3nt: TGTGCCAGCAGCAAATCCAGGGTTATGGCCTACTACAATGAGCAGTTCTTC
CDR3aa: CASSKSRVMAYYNEQFF

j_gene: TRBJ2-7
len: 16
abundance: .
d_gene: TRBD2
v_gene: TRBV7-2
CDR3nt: TGTGCCAGCAGCTCGGTACTAGCGGGAGGTACCTACGAGCAGTACTTC
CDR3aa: CASSSVLAGGTYEQYF